This is a list of T cell receptor beta chains from one sample in a study of Graves' ophthalmopathy and Graves' hyperthyroidism. TCRdb processed the multiplex PCR reads anew with MiXCR; each CDR3 protein has one entry. In the table there are about 400,000 distinct CDR3 sequences, approximately 15% of which are singletons. Sequencing input: peripheral blood. The source of these receptors is a woman between 18 and 29 years old with stable Graves' hyperthyroidism. CDR3s include the opening cysteine and the closing phenylalanine or tryptophan. The D gene is left open where the match is weak. The size entry is marked missing in some rows and otherwise reads once, few, many or a size class.

d_call: .; cdr3_length: 15; clone_size: .; v_call: TRBV6-5; j_call: TRBJ2-3; cdr3_aa: CASSYLSTSPDTQYF; cdr3_nt: TGTGCCAGCAGTTACCTTTCGACATCTCCAGATACGCAGTATTTT
d_call: .; cdr3_length: 12; clone_size: .; v_call: TRBV27; j_call: TRBJ1-1; cdr3_aa: CASSPRGAEAFF; cdr3_nt: TGTGCCAGCTCACCAAGGGGAGCTGAAGCTTTCTTT
d_call: .; cdr3_length: 13; clone_size: .; v_call: TRBV28; j_call: TRBJ1-2; cdr3_aa: CASSIGTAFGYTF; cdr3_nt: TGTGCCAGCAGTATCGGGACCGCGTTCGGCTACACCTTC
d_call: TRBD1; cdr3_length: 10; clone_size: many; v_call: TRBV4-2; j_call: TRBJ2-7; cdr3_aa: CARRTGEQYF; cdr3_nt: TGTGCCAGGAGGACAGGCGAGCAGTACTTC
d_call: .; cdr3_length: 13; clone_size: many; v_call: TRBV19; j_call: TRBJ1-5; cdr3_aa: CASSAGSRQPQHF; cdr3_nt: TGTGCCAGTAGTGCAGGTTCACGACAGCCCCAGCATTTT
d_call: .; cdr3_length: 13; clone_size: many; v_call: TRBV12-3/TRBV12-4; j_call: TRBJ2-5; cdr3_aa: CASSLSFQETQYF; cdr3_nt: TGTGCCAGCAGTTTAAGCTTCCAAGAGACCCAGTACTTC
d_call: .; cdr3_length: 13; clone_size: many; v_call: TRBV19; j_call: TRBJ1-1; cdr3_aa: CASSIKGHNEAFF; cdr3_nt: TGTGCCAGTAGTATCAAAGGACACAATGAAGCTTTCTTT
d_call: TRBD1; cdr3_length: 14; clone_size: many; v_call: TRBV19; j_call: TRBJ1-2; cdr3_aa: CASRDDRGDYGYTF; cdr3_nt: TGTGCCAGTAGGGACGACAGGGGGGACTATGGCTACACCTTC
d_call: .; cdr3_length: 12; clone_size: .; v_call: TRBV6-1; j_call: TRBJ1-2; cdr3_aa: CASHPSDYGYTF; cdr3_nt: TGTGCCAGCCACCCAAGTGACTATGGCTACACCTTC
d_call: .; cdr3_length: 11; clone_size: many; v_call: TRBV29-1; j_call: TRBJ2-5; cdr3_aa: CSVDQKETQYF; cdr3_nt: TGCAGCGTTGATCAGAAAGAGACCCAGTACTTC
d_call: .; cdr3_length: 14; clone_size: many; v_call: TRBV27; j_call: TRBJ1-5; cdr3_aa: CASSSRAGGVPYHF; cdr3_nt: TGTGCCAGCAGTTCGCGGGCAGGTGGGGTTCCCTATCATTTT
d_call: TRBD2; cdr3_length: 13; clone_size: many; v_call: TRBV4-1; j_call: TRBJ2-5; cdr3_aa: CASSQVTSGAQYF; cdr3_nt: TGCGCCAGCAGCCAAGTTACTAGCGGAGCCCAGTACTTC
d_call: TRBD2; cdr3_length: 14; clone_size: many; v_call: TRBV27; j_call: TRBJ2-7; cdr3_aa: CASRPLAGGYEQYF; cdr3_nt: TGTGCCAGCAGGCCATTAGCGGGGGGCTACGAGCAGTACTTC
d_call: TRBD2; cdr3_length: 16; clone_size: few; v_call: TRBV5-5; j_call: TRBJ2-5; cdr3_aa: CASSLILAGSQETQYF; cdr3_nt: TGTGCCAGCAGCTTGATCCTAGCGGGGTCCCAAGAGACCCAGTACTTC
d_call: TRBD2; cdr3_length: 18; clone_size: .; v_call: TRBV25-1; j_call: TRBJ2-7; cdr3_aa: CASSHGWTSGNINYEQYF; cdr3_nt: TGTGCCAGCAGTCATGGGTGGACTAGCGGAAATATAAACTACGAGCAGTACTTC
d_call: .; cdr3_length: 14; clone_size: many; v_call: TRBV20-1; j_call: TRBJ2-5; cdr3_aa: CSARGGAYQETQYF; cdr3_nt: TGCAGTGCTAGAGGTGGGGCTTACCAAGAGACCCAGTACTTC
d_call: .; cdr3_length: 12; clone_size: .; v_call: TRBV15; j_call: TRBJ1-2; cdr3_aa: CANSPRTGGYTF; cdr3_nt: TGTGCCAACAGCCCACGGACGGGGGGCTACACCTTC
d_call: .; cdr3_length: 13; clone_size: .; v_call: TRBV6-1; j_call: TRBJ1-5; cdr3_aa: CASSNYSNQPQHF; cdr3_nt: TGTGCCAGCAGTAATTATAGCAATCAGCCCCAGCATTTT
d_call: TRBD1; cdr3_length: 16; clone_size: many; v_call: TRBV6-2/TRBV6-3; j_call: TRBJ1-2; cdr3_aa: CASSSDRGRRNYGYTF; cdr3_nt: TGTGCCAGCAGCTCTGACAGGGGGCGAAGAAACTATGGCTACACCTTC
d_call: .; cdr3_length: 12; clone_size: many; v_call: TRBV6-2/TRBV6-3; j_call: TRBJ1-2; cdr3_aa: CASSYFSIGYTF; cdr3_nt: TGTGCCAGCAGTTACTTCTCGATCGGCTACACCTTC
d_call: TRBD1; cdr3_length: 14; clone_size: many; v_call: TRBV12-3/TRBV12-4; j_call: TRBJ1-1; cdr3_aa: CASRLDRGVTEAFF; cdr3_nt: TGTGCCAGCAGGTTGGACAGGGGGGTAACTGAAGCTTTCTTT
d_call: TRBD2; cdr3_length: 13; clone_size: many; v_call: TRBV19; j_call: TRBJ2-5; cdr3_aa: CAVRERGQETQYF; cdr3_nt: TGTGCGGTTCGGGAGCGGGGCCAAGAGACCCAGTACTTC
d_call: TRBD1; cdr3_length: 16; clone_size: many; v_call: TRBV19; j_call: TRBJ2-5; cdr3_aa: CASSIKVPGGQETQYF; cdr3_nt: TGTGCCAGTAGTATTAAGGTTCCAGGGGGTCAAGAGACCCAGTACTTC
d_call: TRBD1; cdr3_length: 14; clone_size: many; v_call: TRBV7-2; j_call: TRBJ1-5; cdr3_aa: CASSSDRADQPQHF; cdr3_nt: TGTGCCAGCAGCTCTGACAGGGCCGATCAGCCCCAGCATTTT
d_call: .; cdr3_length: 15; clone_size: once; v_call: TRBV29-1; j_call: TRBJ1-1; cdr3_aa: CSVPKPDNLNTEAFF; cdr3_nt: TGCAGCGTCCCTAAACCTGACAATTTGAACACTGAAGCTTTCTTT
d_call: TRBD1; cdr3_length: 14; clone_size: many; v_call: TRBV20-1; j_call: TRBJ2-4; cdr3_aa: CSASQQGAKNIQYF; cdr3_nt: TGCAGTGCGAGCCAACAGGGGGCCAAAAACATTCAGTACTTC
d_call: TRBD1; cdr3_length: 16; clone_size: .; v_call: TRBV18; j_call: TRBJ1-1; cdr3_aa: CASSPQQGFSNTEAFF; cdr3_nt: TGTGCCAGCTCACCTCAACAGGGGTTCAGTAACACTGAAGCTTTCTTT
d_call: .; cdr3_length: 16; clone_size: many; v_call: TRBV2; j_call: TRBJ1-1; cdr3_aa: CASAFAKQGSDTEAFF; cdr3_nt: TGTGCCAGCGCCTTTGCCAAACAGGGCAGTGACACTGAAGCTTTCTTT
d_call: TRBD1; cdr3_length: 15; clone_size: many; v_call: TRBV6-2/TRBV6-3; j_call: TRBJ1-2; cdr3_aa: CASSYSGRGMNGYTF; cdr3_nt: TGTGCCAGCAGTTACTCCGGCAGGGGGATGAATGGCTACACCTTC
d_call: TRBD1; cdr3_length: 15; clone_size: many; v_call: TRBV2; j_call: TRBJ2-2; cdr3_aa: CASWWGQLNTGELFF; cdr3_nt: TGTGCCAGCTGGTGGGGACAGTTGAACACCGGGGAGCTGTTTTTT
d_call: .; cdr3_length: 14; clone_size: few; v_call: TRBV9; j_call: TRBJ2-7; cdr3_aa: CASSRTGDVYEQYF; cdr3_nt: TGTGCCAGCAGCCGGACCGGAGATGTTTACGAGCAGTACTTC
d_call: .; cdr3_length: 16; clone_size: .; v_call: TRBV4-2; j_call: TRBJ2-2; cdr3_aa: CAGSQGGGMAAGELFF; cdr3_nt: TGTGCCGGCAGCCAAGGGGGGGGGATGGCTGCCGGGGAGCTGTTTTTT
d_call: .; cdr3_length: 13; clone_size: many; v_call: TRBV12-3/TRBV12-4; j_call: TRBJ1-2; cdr3_aa: CASSLGKNYGYTF; cdr3_nt: TGTGCCAGCAGTTTGGGCAAAAACTATGGCTACACCTTC
d_call: .; cdr3_length: 14; clone_size: .; v_call: TRBV6-1; j_call: TRBJ1-5; cdr3_aa: CASSDGTTNQPQHF; cdr3_nt: TGTGCCAGCAGTGATGGGACCACCAATCAGCCCCAGCATTTT
d_call: .; cdr3_length: 14; clone_size: many; v_call: TRBV12-3/TRBV12-4; j_call: TRBJ1-1; cdr3_aa: CASSLAQMNTEAFF; cdr3_nt: TGTGCCAGCAGTTTGGCGCAGATGAACACTGAAGCTTTCTTT
d_call: .; cdr3_length: 16; clone_size: many; v_call: TRBV5-1; j_call: TRBJ1-1; cdr3_aa: CASSLLVGPGNTEAFF; cdr3_nt: TGCGCCAGCAGCTTGTTAGTGGGACCGGGGAACACTGAAGCTTTCTTT
d_call: TRBD1; cdr3_length: 13; clone_size: .; v_call: TRBV29-1; j_call: TRBJ2-7; cdr3_aa: CSVPGTGDYEQYF; cdr3_nt: TGCAGCGTACCCGGGACAGGGGACTACGAGCAGTACTTC
d_call: .; cdr3_length: 14; clone_size: many; v_call: TRBV13; j_call: TRBJ1-6; cdr3_aa: CASRPGGSGSPLHF; cdr3_nt: TGTGCCAGCAGGCCGGGAGGGTCGGGATCACCCCTCCACTTT
d_call: .; cdr3_length: 13; clone_size: many; v_call: TRBV7-3; j_call: TRBJ2-5; cdr3_aa: CASSVMTQETQYF; cdr3_nt: TGTGCCAGCAGCGTAATGACCCAAGAGACCCAGTACTTC
d_call: .; cdr3_length: 14; clone_size: many; v_call: TRBV27; j_call: TRBJ1-1; cdr3_aa: CASFDGFMNTEAFF; cdr3_nt: TGTGCCAGCTTTGACGGATTTATGAACACTGAAGCTTTCTTT
d_call: TRBD1; cdr3_length: 16; clone_size: many; v_call: TRBV5-6; j_call: TRBJ1-5; cdr3_aa: CASSLSGTGVHQPQHF; cdr3_nt: TGTGCCAGCAGCTTGTCGGGCACAGGGGTGCATCAGCCCCAGCATTTT
d_call: .; cdr3_length: 15; clone_size: many; v_call: TRBV12-5; j_call: TRBJ1-3; cdr3_aa: CASGPGLLGGNTIYF; cdr3_nt: TGTGCTAGTGGTCCCGGACTATTGGGCGGAAACACCATATATTTT
d_call: .; cdr3_length: 14; clone_size: once; v_call: TRBV6-5; j_call: TRBJ1-6; cdr3_aa: CASSYGSPSSPLHF; cdr3_nt: TGTGCCAGCAGCTATGGATCTCCGAGTTCACCCCTCCACTTT
d_call: .; cdr3_length: 14; clone_size: many; v_call: TRBV6-5; j_call: TRBJ1-2; cdr3_aa: CASSYPGTFSGYTF; cdr3_nt: TGTGCCAGCAGTTACCCCGGGACGTTCTCTGGCTACACCTTC
d_call: .; cdr3_length: 14; clone_size: many; v_call: TRBV6-1; j_call: TRBJ1-2; cdr3_aa: CASSPMGKAPGYTF; cdr3_nt: TGTGCCAGCAGCCCGATGGGCAAAGCTCCGGGCTACACCTTC
d_call: .; cdr3_length: 13; clone_size: many; v_call: TRBV11-2; j_call: TRBJ2-7; cdr3_aa: CASSLGSDYEQYF; cdr3_nt: TGTGCCAGCAGCTTAGGTTCCGACTACGAGCAGTACTTC